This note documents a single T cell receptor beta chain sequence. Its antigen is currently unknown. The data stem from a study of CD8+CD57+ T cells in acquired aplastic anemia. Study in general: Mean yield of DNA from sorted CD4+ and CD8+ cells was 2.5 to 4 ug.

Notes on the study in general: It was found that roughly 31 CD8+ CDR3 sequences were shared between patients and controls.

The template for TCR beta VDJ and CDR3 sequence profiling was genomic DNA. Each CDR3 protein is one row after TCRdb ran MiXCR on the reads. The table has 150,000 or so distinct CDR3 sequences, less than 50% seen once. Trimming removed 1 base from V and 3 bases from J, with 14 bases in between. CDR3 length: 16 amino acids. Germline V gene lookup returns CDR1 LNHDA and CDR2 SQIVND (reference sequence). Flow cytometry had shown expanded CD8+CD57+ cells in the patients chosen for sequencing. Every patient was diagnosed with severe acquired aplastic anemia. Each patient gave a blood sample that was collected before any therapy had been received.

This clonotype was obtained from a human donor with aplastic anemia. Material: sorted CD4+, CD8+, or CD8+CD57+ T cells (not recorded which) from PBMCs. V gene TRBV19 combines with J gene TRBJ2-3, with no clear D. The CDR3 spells CASSIVSSFGTDTQYF. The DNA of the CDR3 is TGTGCCAGTAGTATAGTATCAAGCTTTGGGACAGATACGCAGTATTTT.